This T cell receptor beta chain was identified during a study of long-term antiretroviral therapy in people with HIV. Study-wide findings and caveats: Despite increasing after ART, diversity remained lower than that of transplant donor controls. Clones that expanded before ART (that is, prior to treatment) dominated the repertoire at all time points. CDR3 length ranges were narrower in HIV repertoires than in controls.

Germline CDR1 and CDR2: SGHRS and YFSETQ. The CDR3 loop spans 15 amino acids. V lost 4 bases and J lost 5; bases outside the gene matches: 12. Samples were assayed with immunoSEQ v3.0 at survey level. Method: immunoSEQ multiplex PCR; TCRdb's copy keeps in-frame clones and lacks some. The data contain 21,000 or so clones, about 89% of them seen just once; the ten biggest clones take up approximately 3.5%. In regard to this clone: Its matching antigen is unknown.

The clonotype originates from a woman aged 45-65 years with HIV. The sample was unsorted PBMCs, taken 2.6 years after starting antiretroviral therapy. V is TRBV5-1 and J is TRBJ2-7, with TRBD2 identical over 7 bases. The CDR3 nucleotides read TGCGCCAGCAGCCGCGGGGGACCGTTAAACGACGAGCAGTACTTC. Translated, it gives CASSRGGPLNDEQYF. Variable domain in full (rest from reference TRBV5-1 and TRBJ2-7): KAGVTQTPRYLIKTRGQQVTLSCSPISGHRSVSWYQQTPGQGLQFLFEYFSETQRNKGNFPGRFSGRQFSNSRSEMNVSTLELGDSALYLCASSRGGPLNDEQYFGPGTRLTVT.